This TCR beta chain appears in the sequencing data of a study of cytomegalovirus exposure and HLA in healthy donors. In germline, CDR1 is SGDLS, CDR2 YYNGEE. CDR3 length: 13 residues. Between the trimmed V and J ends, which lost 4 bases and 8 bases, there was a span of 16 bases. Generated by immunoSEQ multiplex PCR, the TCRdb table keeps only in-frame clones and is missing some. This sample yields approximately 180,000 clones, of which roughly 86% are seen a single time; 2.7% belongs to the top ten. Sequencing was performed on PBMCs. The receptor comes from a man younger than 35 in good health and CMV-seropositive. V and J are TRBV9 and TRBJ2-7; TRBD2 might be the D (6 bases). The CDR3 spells CASSPQSGVQQYF. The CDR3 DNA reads TGTGCCAGCAGCCCCCAATCGGGGGTCCAGCAGTACTTC. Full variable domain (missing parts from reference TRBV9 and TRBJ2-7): DSGVTQTPKHLITATGQRVTLRCSPRSGDLSVYWYQQSLDQGLQFLIQYYNGEERAKGNILERFSAQQFPDLHSELNLSSLELGDSALYFCASSPQSGVQQYFGPGTRLTVT.